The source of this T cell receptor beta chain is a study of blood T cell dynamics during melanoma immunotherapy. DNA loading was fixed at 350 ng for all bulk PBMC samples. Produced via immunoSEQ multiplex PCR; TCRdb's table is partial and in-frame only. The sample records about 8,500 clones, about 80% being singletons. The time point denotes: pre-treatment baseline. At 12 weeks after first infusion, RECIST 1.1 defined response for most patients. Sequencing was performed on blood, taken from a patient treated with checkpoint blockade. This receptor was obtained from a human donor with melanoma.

The CDR3 reads CASSYRRGLRETQYF. The CDR3 DNA reads as TGTGCCAGCAGTTACCGGCGGGGCCTAAGGGAGACCCAGTACTTC. J is TRBJ2-5 and V is TRBV6-6, with a possible D match to TRBD2 (6 bases). Trimming left V 2 bases short and J 5 bases short, with 15 bases between. Germline V CDR1 and CDR2: MNHNY, SVGAGI (reference sequence). The CDR3 runs to 15 residues.